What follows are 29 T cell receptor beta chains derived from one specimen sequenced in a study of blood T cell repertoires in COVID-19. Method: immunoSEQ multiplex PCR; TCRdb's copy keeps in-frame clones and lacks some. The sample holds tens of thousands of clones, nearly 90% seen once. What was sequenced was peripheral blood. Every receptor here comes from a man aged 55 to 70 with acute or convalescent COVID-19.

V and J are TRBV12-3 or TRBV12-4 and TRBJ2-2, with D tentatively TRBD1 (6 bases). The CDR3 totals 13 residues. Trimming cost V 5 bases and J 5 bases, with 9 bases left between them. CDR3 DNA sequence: TGTGCCAGCAGTAACAGGGTAACCGGGGAGCTGTTTTTT. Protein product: CASSNRVTGELFF.

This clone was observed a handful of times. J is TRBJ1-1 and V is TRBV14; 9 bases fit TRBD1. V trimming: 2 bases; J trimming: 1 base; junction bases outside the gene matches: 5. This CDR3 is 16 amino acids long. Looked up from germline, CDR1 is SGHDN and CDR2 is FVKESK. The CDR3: CASSQIQGARNTEAFF. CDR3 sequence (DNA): TGTGCCAGCAGCCAAATACAGGGGGCGCGGAACACTGAAGCTTTCTTT.

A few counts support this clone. The CDR3 loop reads CASSGTGDNSPLHF. In DNA, the CDR3 is TGTGCCAGCAGTGGGACAGGGGATAATTCACCCCTCCACTTT. The chain recombines TRBV2 with TRBJ1-6; 9 nucleotides match TRBD1. Germline CDR1 reads SNHLY; CDR2 reads FYNNEI. The CDR3 sequence is 14 residues long. The trim removed 4 bases at V and 5 bases at J, leaving 0 bases unmatched.

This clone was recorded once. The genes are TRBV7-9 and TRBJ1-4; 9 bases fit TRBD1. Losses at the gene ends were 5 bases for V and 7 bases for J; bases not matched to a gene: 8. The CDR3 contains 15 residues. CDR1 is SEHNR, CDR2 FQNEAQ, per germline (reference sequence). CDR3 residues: CASSPQQGAGEKLFF. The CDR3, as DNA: TGTGCCAGCAGCCCCCAACAGGGGGCGGGTGAAAAACTGTTTTTT.

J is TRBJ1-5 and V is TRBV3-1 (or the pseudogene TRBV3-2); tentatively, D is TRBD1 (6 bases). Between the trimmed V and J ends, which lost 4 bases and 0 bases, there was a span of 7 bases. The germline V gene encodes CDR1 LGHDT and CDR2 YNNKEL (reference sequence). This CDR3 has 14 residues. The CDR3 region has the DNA TGTGCCAGCAGCCGGACAGTTAGCAATCAGCCCCAGCATTTT. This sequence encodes CASSRTVSNQPQHF.

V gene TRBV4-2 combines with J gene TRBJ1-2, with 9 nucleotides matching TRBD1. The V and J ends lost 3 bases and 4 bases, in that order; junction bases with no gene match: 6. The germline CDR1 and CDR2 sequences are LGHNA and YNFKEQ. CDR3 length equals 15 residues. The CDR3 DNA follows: TGTGCCAGCAGCCAGGCCCCGGGACAGGGCTATGGCTACACCTTC. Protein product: CASSQAPGQGYGYTF.

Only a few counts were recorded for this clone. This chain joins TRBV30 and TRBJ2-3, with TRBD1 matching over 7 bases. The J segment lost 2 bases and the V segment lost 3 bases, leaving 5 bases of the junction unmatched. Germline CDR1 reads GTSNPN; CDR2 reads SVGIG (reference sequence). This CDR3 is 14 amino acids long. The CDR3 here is CAWRDRAPTDTQYF. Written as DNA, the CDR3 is TGTGCCTGGAGAGACAGGGCGCCCACAGATACGCAGTATTTT.

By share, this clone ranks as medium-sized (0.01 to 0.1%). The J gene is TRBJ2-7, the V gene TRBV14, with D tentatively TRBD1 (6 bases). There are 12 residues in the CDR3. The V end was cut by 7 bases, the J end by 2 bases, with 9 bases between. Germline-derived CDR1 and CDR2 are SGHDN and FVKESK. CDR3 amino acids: CASMGAAYEQYF. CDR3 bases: TGTGCCAGCATGGGGGCAGCCTACGAGCAGTACTTC.

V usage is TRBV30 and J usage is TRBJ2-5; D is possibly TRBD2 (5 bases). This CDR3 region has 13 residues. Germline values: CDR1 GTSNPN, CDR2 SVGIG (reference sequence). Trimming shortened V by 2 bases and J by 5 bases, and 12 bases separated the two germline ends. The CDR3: CAWSLVGVETQYF. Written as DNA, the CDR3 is TGTGCCTGGAGTTTGGTGGGAGTGGAGACCCAGTACTTC.

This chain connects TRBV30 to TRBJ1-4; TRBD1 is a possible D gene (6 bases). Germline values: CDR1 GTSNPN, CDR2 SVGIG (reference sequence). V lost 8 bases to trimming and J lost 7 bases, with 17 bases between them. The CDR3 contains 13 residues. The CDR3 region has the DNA TGTGCCCGGCGGGGGGGCCGGGGTGAAAAACTGTTTTTT. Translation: CARRGGRGEKLFF.

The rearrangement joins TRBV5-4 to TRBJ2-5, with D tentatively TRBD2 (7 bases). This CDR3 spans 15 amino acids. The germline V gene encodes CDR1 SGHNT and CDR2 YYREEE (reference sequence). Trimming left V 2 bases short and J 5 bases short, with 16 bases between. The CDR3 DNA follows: TGTGCCAGCAGCTTAGGGGGGGAGACTCGCGAGACCCAGTACTTC. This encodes CASSLGGETRETQYF.

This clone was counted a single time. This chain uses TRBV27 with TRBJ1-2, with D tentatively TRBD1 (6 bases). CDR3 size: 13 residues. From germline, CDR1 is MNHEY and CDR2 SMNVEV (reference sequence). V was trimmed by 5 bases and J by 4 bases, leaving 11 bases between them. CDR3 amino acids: CASSTTGTYGYTF. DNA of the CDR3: TGTGCCAGCAGTACGACAGGAACCTATGGCTACACCTTC.

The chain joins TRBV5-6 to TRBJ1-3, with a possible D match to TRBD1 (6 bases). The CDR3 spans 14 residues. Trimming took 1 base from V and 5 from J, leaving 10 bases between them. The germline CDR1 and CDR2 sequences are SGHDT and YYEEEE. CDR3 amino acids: CASSLTGNRNTIYF. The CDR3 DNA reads TGTGCCAGCAGCTTGACAGGGAACAGAAACACCATATATTTT.

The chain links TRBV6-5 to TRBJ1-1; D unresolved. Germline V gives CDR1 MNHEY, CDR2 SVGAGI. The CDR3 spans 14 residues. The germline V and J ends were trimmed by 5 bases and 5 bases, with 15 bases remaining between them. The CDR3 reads CASSSYTRGTEAFF. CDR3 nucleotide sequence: TGTGCCAGCAGTAGTTACACCCGGGGAACTGAAGCTTTCTTT.

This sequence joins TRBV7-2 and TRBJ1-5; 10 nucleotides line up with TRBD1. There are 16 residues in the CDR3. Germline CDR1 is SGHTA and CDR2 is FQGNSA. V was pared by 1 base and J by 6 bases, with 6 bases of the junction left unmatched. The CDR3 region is CASSLGDRGRGQPQHF. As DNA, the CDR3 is TGTGCCAGCAGCTTAGGGGACAGGGGTAGGGGTCAGCCCCAGCATTTT.

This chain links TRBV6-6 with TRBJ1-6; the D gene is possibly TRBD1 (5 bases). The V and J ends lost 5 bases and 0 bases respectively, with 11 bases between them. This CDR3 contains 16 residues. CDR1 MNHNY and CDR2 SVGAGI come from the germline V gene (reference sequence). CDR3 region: CASSDYRISYNSPLHF. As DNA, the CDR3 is TGTGCCAGCAGTGACTACAGGATCTCCTATAATTCACCCCTCCACTTT.

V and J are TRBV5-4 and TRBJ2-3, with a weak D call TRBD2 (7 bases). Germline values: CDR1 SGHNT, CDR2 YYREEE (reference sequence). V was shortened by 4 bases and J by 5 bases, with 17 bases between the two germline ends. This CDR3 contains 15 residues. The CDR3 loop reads CASSPEGGIIDTQYF. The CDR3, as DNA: TGTGCCAGCAGCCCCGAGGGGGGGATTATAGATACGCAGTATTTT.

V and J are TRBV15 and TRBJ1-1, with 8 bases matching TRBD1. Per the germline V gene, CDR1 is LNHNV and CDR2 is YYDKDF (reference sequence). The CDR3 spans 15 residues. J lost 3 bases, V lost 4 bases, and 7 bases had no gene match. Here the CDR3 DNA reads TGTGCCACCAGCACCCACCAGGGGGCCGACACTGAAGCTTTCTTT. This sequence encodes CATSTHQGADTEAFF.

As DNA, the CDR3 is TGCGCCAGCGGCCCGGTCGCCGGGAGAGTTAATGAGCAGTTCTTC. This codes for CASGPVAGRVNEQFF. V is TRBV4-1 and J is TRBJ2-1, with TRBD2 as a possible D gene (6 bases). Germline loops: CDR1 MGHRA, CDR2 YSYEKL. V shed 8 bases and J shed 7 bases, with 21 bases lying between them. The CDR3 length is 15 residues.

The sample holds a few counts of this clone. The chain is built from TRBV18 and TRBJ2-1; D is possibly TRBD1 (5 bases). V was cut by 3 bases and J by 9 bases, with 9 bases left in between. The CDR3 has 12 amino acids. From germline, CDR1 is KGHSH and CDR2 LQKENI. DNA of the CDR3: TGTGCCAGCTCACCCAGGGTCGGTGAGCAGTTCTTC. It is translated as CASSPRVGEQFF.

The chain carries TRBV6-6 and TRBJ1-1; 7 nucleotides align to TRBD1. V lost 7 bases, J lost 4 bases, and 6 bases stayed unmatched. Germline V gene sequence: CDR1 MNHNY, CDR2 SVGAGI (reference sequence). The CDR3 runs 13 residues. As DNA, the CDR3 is TGTGCCAGCACCATGACAGGGAGCACTGAAGCTTTCTTT. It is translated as CASTMTGSTEAFF.

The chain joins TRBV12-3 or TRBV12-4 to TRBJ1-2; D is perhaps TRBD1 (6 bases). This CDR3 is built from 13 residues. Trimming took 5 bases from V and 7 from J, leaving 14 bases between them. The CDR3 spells CASSLTGISGYTF. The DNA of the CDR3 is TGTGCCAGCAGTCTAACAGGGATCTCTGGCTACACCTTC.

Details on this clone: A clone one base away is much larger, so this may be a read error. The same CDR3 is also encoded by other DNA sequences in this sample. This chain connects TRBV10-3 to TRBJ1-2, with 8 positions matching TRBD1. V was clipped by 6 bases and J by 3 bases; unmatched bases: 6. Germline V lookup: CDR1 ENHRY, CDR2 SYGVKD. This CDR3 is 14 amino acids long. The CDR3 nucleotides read TGTGCCATCAGCCTCGGACAGGGTGACTATGGCTACACCTTC. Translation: CAISLGQGDYGYTF.

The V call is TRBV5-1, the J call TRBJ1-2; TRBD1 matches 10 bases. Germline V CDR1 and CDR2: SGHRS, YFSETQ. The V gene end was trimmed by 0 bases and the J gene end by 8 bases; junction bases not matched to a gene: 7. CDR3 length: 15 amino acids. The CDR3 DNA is TGCGCCAGCAGCTTGGCCTCTGGGACAGGGGACGGCTACACCTTC. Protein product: CASSLASGTGDGYTF. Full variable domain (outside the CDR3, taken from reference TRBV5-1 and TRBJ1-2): KAGVTQTPRYLIKTRGQQVTLSCSPISGHRSVSWYQQTPGQGLQFLFEYFSETQRNKGNFPGRFSGRQFSNSRSEMNVSTLELGDSALYLCASSLASGTGDGYTFGSGTRLTVV.

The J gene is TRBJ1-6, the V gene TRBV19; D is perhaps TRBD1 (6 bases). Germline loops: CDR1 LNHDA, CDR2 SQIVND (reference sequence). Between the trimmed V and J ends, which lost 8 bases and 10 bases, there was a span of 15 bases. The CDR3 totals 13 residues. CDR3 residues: CASCRGGRSPLHF. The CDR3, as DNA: TGTGCCAGTTGTAGAGGGGGAAGATCACCCCTCCACTTT.

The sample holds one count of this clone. The CDR3 loop is CATSDSEVGQPQHF. CDR3 nucleotides: TGTGCCACCAGTGACTCGGAGGTTGGTCAGCCCCAGCATTTT. The chain couples TRBV24-1 to TRBJ1-5; the D is unclear. V lost 4 bases and J 6 bases, leaving 12 bases between the germline ends. In germline, CDR1 is KGHDR, CDR2 SFDVKD. There are 14 residues in the CDR3.

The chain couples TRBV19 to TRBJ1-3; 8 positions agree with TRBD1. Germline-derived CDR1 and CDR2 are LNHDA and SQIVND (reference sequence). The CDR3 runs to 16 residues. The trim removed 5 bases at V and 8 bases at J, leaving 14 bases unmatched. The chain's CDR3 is CASSASGQGASYTIYF. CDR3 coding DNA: TGTGCCAGTAGTGCCTCTGGACAGGGAGCCTCCTACACCATATATTTT.

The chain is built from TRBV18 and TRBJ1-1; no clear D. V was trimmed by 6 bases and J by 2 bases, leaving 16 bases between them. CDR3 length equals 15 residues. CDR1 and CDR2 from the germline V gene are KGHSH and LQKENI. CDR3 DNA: TGTGCCAGCTCGCAACGGCCTCAGGCCAACACTGAAGCTTTCTTT. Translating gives CASSQRPQANTEAFF.

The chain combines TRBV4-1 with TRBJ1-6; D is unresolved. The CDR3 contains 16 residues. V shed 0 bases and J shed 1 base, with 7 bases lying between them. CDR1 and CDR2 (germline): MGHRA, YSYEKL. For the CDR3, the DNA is TGCGCCAGCAGCCAAGATCCGGGATCCTATAATTCACCCCTCCACTTT. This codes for CASSQDPGSYNSPLHF.